The 32 T cell receptor beta chains given below trace back to one sample, sequenced in a study of cytomegalovirus exposure and HLA in healthy donors. Primers for the PCR totalled 60 Vbeta and 13 Jbeta. Data came from immunoSEQ multiplex PCR; TCRdb stores just in-frame clones and leaves some out. This sample has some 160,000 clones, with around 80% found just once. Sequenced: PBMCs. Receptor source: a man aged 45-65 years in good health and CMV-seropositive.

This chain uses TRBV19 with TRBJ2-5; 8 bases map to TRBD2. Germline CDR1 is LNHDA and CDR2 is SQIVND (reference sequence). The CDR3 has 15 amino acids. V shed 4 bases, J shed 6 bases, and the junction held 10 bases outside the gene matches. CDR3 DNA sequence: TGTGCCAGTAGTAAGGAAGCGGGGGTCCGACAGACCCAGTACTTC. Translating it yields CASSKEAGVRQTQYF.

The V and J genes are TRBV11-1 and TRBJ1-4; D unclear. CDR1 and CDR2 from the germline V gene are SGHAT and FQDESV (reference sequence). V lost 5 bases and J 5 bases, leaving 15 bases between the germline ends. This CDR3 spans 15 amino acids. This CDR3 is CASSLSGTLNEKLFF. As DNA, the CDR3 is TGTGCCAGCAGCCTCTCAGGAACCTTGAATGAAAAACTGTTTTTT.

The J gene is TRBJ2-7, the V gene TRBV7-9; D not certain. The CDR3 covers 12 residues. V was shortened by 5 bases and J by 5 bases, with 10 bases between the two germline ends. From germline, CDR1 is SEHNR and CDR2 FQNEAQ (reference sequence). The CDR3 loop is CASSASEDEQYF. The CDR3 DNA is TGTGCCAGCAGCGCTTCCGAGGACGAGCAGTACTTC.

This clone was detected once. The chain couples TRBV2 to TRBJ1-1; TRBD1 matches at 11 bases. This CDR3 has 15 residues. The germline V gene encodes CDR1 SNHLY and CDR2 FYNNEI. V lost 6 bases to trimming and J lost 0 bases; unmatched junction nucleotides: 3. The CDR3 bases are TGTGCCAGCAGGGGGACAGGGGGTATGAACACTGAAGCTTTCTTT. Translating gives CASRGTGGMNTEAFF.

The rearrangement joins TRBV18 to TRBJ1-1; 10 bases are shared with TRBD1. Germline lookup yields CDR1 KGHSH and CDR2 LQKENI. With V trimmed by 0 bases and J by 5 bases, 3 bases remained unmatched. The CDR3 has 15 residues. CDR3 in amino acids: CASSPPDRGHTEAFF. In nucleotides, the CDR3 is TGTGCCAGCTCACCACCCGACAGGGGGCATACTGAAGCTTTCTTT.

This clone was detected a few times. The chain recombines TRBV5-4 with TRBJ2-3, with D tentatively TRBD2 (6 bases). CDR1 is SGHNT, CDR2 YYREEE, per germline (reference sequence). V was clipped by 4 bases and J by 6 bases, with 12 bases between them. The CDR3 extends over 13 amino acids. CDR3 nucleotide sequence: TGTGCCAGCAGCAATGACCGGGGGGATACGCAGTATTTT. It translates to CASSNDRGDTQYF.

V and J are TRBV11-2 and TRBJ1-1, with a possible D match to TRBD1 (6 bases). Looked up from germline, CDR1 is SGHAT and CDR2 is FQNNGV. The CDR3 is made up of 15 amino acids. Trimming cost V 5 bases and J 0 bases, with 13 bases left between them. CDR3 sequence reads: CASSPQQGMNTEAFF. The CDR3 coding sequence is TGTGCCAGCAGCCCTCAACAGGGAATGAACACTGAAGCTTTCTTT.

The chain couples TRBV4-2 to TRBJ2-2; 7 positions agree with TRBD2. The CDR3 has 17 residues. Unmatched junction bases numbered 7, after V lost 0 bases and J lost 3 bases. The V gene's germline CDR1 is LGHNA and CDR2 YNFKEQ. This CDR3 is CASSQDMGTTDTGELFF. The DNA of the CDR3 is TGTGCCAGCAGCCAAGATATGGGGACTACCGACACCGGGGAGCTGTTTTTT.

The rearrangement links TRBV29-1 to TRBJ1-1; 9 nucleotides align to TRBD1. V lost 5 bases and J lost 1; bases outside the gene matches: 2. The CDR3 sequence is 13 residues long. Germline V lookup: CDR1 SQVTM, CDR2 ANQGSEA. The CDR3 sequence: CSVKQGANTEAFF. The CDR3 DNA reads as TGCAGCGTTAAACAGGGGGCGAACACTGAAGCTTTCTTT.

This clone was counted a single time. The genes are TRBV11-2 and TRBJ1-1; 10 bases align to TRBD1. With V trimmed by 3 bases and J by 11 bases, 9 bases remained unmatched. Looked up from germline, CDR1 is SGHAT and CDR2 is FQNNGV. The CDR3 contains 14 residues. The CDR3 DNA sequence: TGTGCCAGCAGCTTTCCCGGGACAGGGGCAATGGCTTTCTTT. It codes for CASSFPGTGAMAFF.

CDR3 coding DNA: TGTGCCAGCAGCCCAGGGGGAAACACCATATATTTT. Translated: CASSPGGNTIYF. The chain carries TRBV6-6 and TRBJ1-3; D possibly corresponds to TRBD1 (5 bases). V was cut by 6 bases and J by 4 bases, with 7 bases left in between. Germline V lookup: CDR1 MNHNY, CDR2 SVGAGI (reference sequence). The CDR3 is 12 amino acids.

The genes are TRBV30 and TRBJ1-5; 7 bases fit TRBD1. Germline values: CDR1 GTSNPN, CDR2 SVGIG (reference sequence). The CDR3 consists of 14 residues. The V gene end was trimmed by 3 bases and the J gene end by 4 bases; junction bases not matched to a gene: 6. The CDR3 reads CAWSGGQPNQPQHF. The CDR3, as DNA: TGTGCCTGGAGCGGGGGACAGCCTAATCAGCCCCAGCATTTT.

This rearrangement joins TRBV6-5 to TRBJ1-2; D remains ambiguous. Trimming took off 2 bases at V and 4 bases at J, with 11 bases between the two ends. The CDR3 totals 14 residues. CDR1 and CDR2 from the germline V gene are MNHEY and SVGAGI. The CDR3 DNA is TGTGCCAGCAGTTACCGGGGTAGCTCCTATGGCTACACCTTC. Translation gives CASSYRGSSYGYTF.

The V call is TRBV7-6, the J call TRBJ2-1; 7 bases match TRBD2. There are 14 residues in the CDR3. Trimming removed 1 base from V and 9 bases from J; junction bases left unmatched: 6. Per germline, CDR1 SGHVS and CDR2 FNYEAQ. This CDR3 is CASSLVGEGGEQFF. DNA of the CDR3: TGTGCCAGCAGCTTAGTCGGGGAGGGTGGTGAGCAGTTCTTC.

The chain links TRBV28 to TRBJ2-3; TRBD1 might be the D (7 bases). The CDR3 loop spans 16 amino acids. In germline, CDR1 is MDHEN, CDR2 SYDVKM. Trimming stripped 2 bases from V and 0 bases from J, with 12 bases between. The CDR3 sequence: CASSLGGGWSTDTQYF. CDR3 DNA: TGTGCCAGCAGTTTAGGAGGGGGCTGGAGCACAGATACGCAGTATTTT.

J is TRBJ1-2 and V is TRBV9; D not certain. Between the trimmed V and J ends, which lost 2 bases and 0 bases, there was a span of 8 bases. Germline loops: CDR1 SGDLS, CDR2 YYNGEE. This CDR3 contains 14 residues. This CDR3 reads CASSVSSSNYGYTF. The CDR3, as DNA: TGTGCCAGCAGCGTTTCCAGTTCTAACTATGGCTACACCTTC.

V and J are TRBV18 and TRBJ1-4, with D hard to call. CDR1 KGHSH and CDR2 LQKENI come from the germline V gene. The germline V and J ends were trimmed by 0 bases and 7 bases, with 15 bases remaining between them. The length of the CDR3 is 16 residues. The CDR3 DNA reads as TGTGCCAGCTCACCACCTCAAGGAGCCCGTAGTGAAAAACTGTTTTTT. Amino acid sequence: CASSPPQGARSEKLFF.

This chain connects TRBV19 to TRBJ1-1, with a weak D call TRBD1 (6 bases). V was cut by 4 bases and J by 4 bases, with 16 bases left in between. Germline V gives CDR1 LNHDA, CDR2 SQIVND (reference sequence). There are 15 residues in the CDR3. The CDR3 sequence: CASSKTLTGPTEAFF. The DNA of the CDR3 is TGTGCCAGTAGTAAGACCCTTACAGGGCCCACTGAAGCTTTCTTT.

This clone has only a few counts. The junction does not match germline at one end; this may be a read error. This chain joins TRBV7-9 and TRBJ2-3; the match to TRBD2 covers 10 bases. The CDR3 is made up of 17 amino acids. Per germline, CDR1 SEHNR and CDR2 FQNEAQ (reference sequence). In DNA form, the CDR3 reads TGTTCCAGCAGCTCATCGTCAACTAGCGGGATAACAGATACGCAGTATTTT. Its protein product is CSSSSSSTSGITDTQYF. Based on the CDR3 plus reference TRBV7-9 and TRBJ2-3, the full variable domain is DTGVSQNPRHKITKRGQNVTFRCDPISEHNRLYWYRQTLGQGPEFLTYFQNEAQLEKSRLLSDRFSAERPKGSFSTLEIQRTEQGDSAMYLCSSSSSSTSGITDTQYFGPGTRLTVL.

The chain carries TRBV15 and TRBJ1-2; a possible D gene is TRBD1 (6 bases). The V end was cut by 0 bases, the J end by 7 bases, with 15 bases between. The CDR3 is 15 residues long. Germline V lookup: CDR1 LNHNV, CDR2 YYDKDF (reference sequence). CDR3 bases: TGTGCCACCAGCAGAGAGAGGGGGGGTATGGGTGGCTACACCTTC. This sequence encodes CATSRERGGMGGYTF.

The V gene is TRBV18, the J gene TRBJ2-3; no reliable D call. V lost 4 bases, J lost 0 bases, and 8 bases lay in between. The germline V gene has CDR1 KGHSH and CDR2 LQKENI. This CDR3 has 14 residues. The CDR3 sequence: CASSRRESTDTQYF. Written as DNA, the CDR3 is TGTGCCAGCTCACGGAGAGAAAGCACAGATACGCAGTATTTT.

With respect to this clone: Other DNA sequences in this sample translate to the same CDR3. V and J are TRBV6-5 and TRBJ1-1, with unresolved D. The CDR3 sequence is 13 residues long. Germline CDR1 reads MNHEY; CDR2 reads SVGAGI. Trimming took off 0 bases at V and 1 base at J, with 3 bases between the two ends. This chain's CDR3 is CASSYSRNTEAFF. The DNA for the CDR3 is TGTGCCAGCAGTTACTCGAGGAACACTGAAGCTTTCTTT.

The V gene is TRBV6-5, the J gene TRBJ1-1; 7 positions agree with TRBD1. CDR1 is MNHEY and CDR2 is SVGAGI in the germline V gene. V was clipped by 6 bases and J by 7 bases; unmatched bases: 11. The CDR3 loop spans 14 amino acids. DNA of the CDR3: TGTGCCAGCAGGGCCACAGGGGTAGGTAGTGAAGCTTTCTTT. Protein: CASRATGVGSEAFF.

V is TRBV6-1 and J is TRBJ1-2; possibly TRBD1 for D (6 bases). The CDR3 has 11 residues. The germline CDR1 and CDR2 sequences are MNHNS and SASEGT. The V end lost 10 bases, the J end lost 4 bases, and 10 bases lay between the germline ends. CDR3 residues: CATRTVYGYTF. The CDR3, as DNA: TGTGCCACCCGGACAGTCTATGGCTACACCTTC.

V and J are TRBV27 and TRBJ2-2; 9 positions match TRBD2. The CDR3 is made up of 20 amino acids. The germline V gene has CDR1 MNHEY and CDR2 SMNVEV (reference sequence). J gave up 1 base and V 2 bases, and 14 bases lay outside the gene matches. In DNA, the CDR3 is TGTGCCAGCAGTTTACTAGCGGGACAGCTCGTCGGGGGGAACACCGGGGAGCTGTTTTTT. As protein: CASSLLAGQLVGGNTGELFF.

This clone was observed once. The V call is TRBV5-1, the J call TRBJ1-1; D unclear. Per germline, CDR1 SGHRS and CDR2 YFSETQ. The CDR3 contains 14 residues. The V end lost 5 bases, the J end lost 1 base, and 12 bases lay between the germline ends. The CDR3 sequence: CASSEGASNTEAFF. DNA for the CDR3: TGCGCCAGCAGTGAAGGAGCTTCGAACACTGAAGCTTTCTTT. Full variable domain (rest looked up from reference TRBV5-1 and TRBJ1-1): KAGVTQTPRYLIKTRGQQVTLSCSPISGHRSVSWYQQTPGQGLQFLFEYFSETQRNKGNFPGRFSGRQFSNSRSEMNVSTLELGDSALYLCASSEGASNTEAFFGQGTRLTVV.

The chain employs TRBV7-6 and TRBJ1-1, with D possibly being TRBD1 (6 bases). The CDR3 is 16 residues long. V lost 0 bases to trimming and J lost 2 bases, with 13 bases between them. Germline assignment: CDR1 SGHVS and CDR2 FNYEAQ. In nucleotides, the CDR3 is TGTGCCAGCAGCTTAGCGAGCGGGACATCTAACACTGAAGCTTTCTTT. Protein: CASSLASGTSNTEAFF.

This chain uses TRBV5-6 with TRBJ1-1, with D maybe TRBD1 (5 bases). Trimming shortened V by 0 bases and J by 5 bases, and 11 bases separated the two germline ends. There are 14 residues in the CDR3. From germline, CDR1 is SGHDT and CDR2 YYEEEE. CDR3 DNA sequence: TGTGCCAGCAGCTTGGAAGGGGAGGGGACTGAAGCTTTCTTT. It translates to CASSLEGEGTEAFF.

The genes are TRBV6-1 and TRBJ2-1; TRBD1 matches at 7 bases. The length of the CDR3 is 13 residues. Germline V lookup: CDR1 MNHNS, CDR2 SASEGT. After removal of 4 bases from V and 5 bases from J, the junction contained 2 bases not matched to a gene. CDR3 amino acids: CASSVQGNNEQFF. In DNA, the CDR3 is TGTGCCAGCAGTGTACAGGGGAACAATGAGCAGTTCTTC.

The chain has TRBV19 and TRBJ2-7; tentatively, D is TRBD1 (5 bases). Trimming took 1 base from V and 2 from J, leaving 6 bases between them. The germline CDR1 and CDR2 sequences are LNHDA and SQIVND (reference sequence). The CDR3 has 13 residues. Here the CDR3 reads CASSIGRAYEQYF. CDR3 in DNA: TGTGCCAGTAGTATAGGCAGGGCCTACGAGCAGTACTTC.

The CDR3 is CASSQGQQGATEAFF. The CDR3 nucleotides read TGTGCCAGCAGCCAAGGCCAACAGGGGGCTACTGAAGCTTTCTTT. This chain links TRBV14 with TRBJ1-1; TRBD1 agrees at 9 bases. After removal of 1 base from V and 5 bases from J, the junction contained 5 bases not matched to a gene. CDR1 is SGHDN and CDR2 is FVKESK in the germline V gene. This CDR3 spans 15 amino acids.

The chain couples TRBV11-2 to TRBJ1-5; the match to TRBD1 covers 8 bases. The CDR3 extends over 15 amino acids. J was trimmed by 4 bases and V by 5 bases; bases with no gene match: 7. In germline, CDR1 is SGHAT, CDR2 FQNNGV. In DNA, the CDR3 is TGTGCCAGCAGCCCGGGGACAGGCTTTAATCAGCCCCAGCATTTT. Its protein is CASSPGTGFNQPQHF.